The source of this TCR beta chain is a study of a mutant IDH1 vaccine in newly diagnosed glioma. Whole-study context: Patients received vaccination from 4-6 weeks after radiotherapy alone, or with temozolomide cycles. Of treated patients, around 62% were men and approximately 40% women, averaging around 44 years. Every participant had undergone radiotherapy, temozolomide, or both before, and most underwent both.

Time point defined: week 11, during vaccination. Each dose delivered 300 ug of mutant IDH1 20-mer peptide subcutaneously with imiquimod. Donor tumors were new WHO grade 3 or 4 IDH1-mutant, ATRX-lost astrocytomas. Produced via immunoSEQ multiplex PCR; TCRdb's table is partial and in-frame only. Of 100,000 to 120,000 clones in the sample, approximately 87% were seen once. Deletions cut 4 bases from V and 0 bases from J, with 18 bases between. The CDR3 length is 17 residues. The germline V gene has CDR1 SGDLS and CDR2 YYNGEE. With regard to this clone: Its antigen is undetermined.

Sequencing was performed on PBMCs, taken from a glioma patient whose treatment included an IDH1 peptide vaccine. The chain joins TRBV9 to TRBJ2-3; D call uncertain. The receptor comes from a woman aged 45 to 65 with glioma. The CDR3 DNA reads TGTGCCAGCAGCCTCCGGCAGGTATCACTAAGCACAGATACGCAGTATTTT. Its protein product is CASSLRQVSLSTDTQYF.